The sequence of this T cell receptor beta chain was determined in a study of T cell repertoires in cytomegalovirus infection. Study-wide context: Researchers turned to recently identified HLA-C-restricted CMV epitopes as well as well-studied HLA-B-restricted ones.

Whole-study results and caveats: Identification of carriers of CMV plus the relevant HLA was achieved through cumulative public TCR beta family frequency. Clonotype analysis showed dominance of the ex vivo response by HLA-C-restricted CMV-specific TCR beta clonotypes.

MiXCR, applied by TCRdb to the reads, yields one record per CDR3 protein. Of 340,000 or so distinct CDR3 sequences listed, 20% to 25% were seen once; the top ten hold roughly 15%. A few counts support this clonotype. Its target is not known. Germline V lookup: CDR1 SGHVS, CDR2 FNYEAQ. This CDR3 contains 16 residues. V gave up 5 bases and J gave up 4 bases, with 17 bases separating them. The TCR sequence derives from a human donor in good health (CMV status not recorded). Some clones in this sample may be carry-over from other donors' samples. The chain combines TRBV7-6 with TRBJ2-2; a possible D gene is TRBD1 (6 bases). The input for sequencing was cultured PBMCs, taken from culture after CMV antigen stimulation. The CDR3 protein is CASSHTGFCATGELFF. In DNA, the CDR3 is TGTGCCAGCAGCCACACAGGGTTCTGCGCCACCGGGGAGCTGTTTTTT.